Listed below are T cell receptor beta chains from one sample, sequenced in a study of blood T cells in healthy people across ages. TCRdb analysed the 5' RACE reads with MiXCR anew, one entry per CDR3 protein. The sample holds hundreds of thousands of distinct CDR3 sequences; roughly 21% are singletons and the top ten take 3.5% to 4%. Sequenced: blood. The receptors here all came from a man aged 70-80 years in good health. CDR3s leave out the opening cysteine and the closing phenylalanine or tryptophan. The order of the fields is J gene, V gene, clone size, CDR3 protein. Part of the rows lack a size; the others show once, few, many or a class for expanded clones.

J: TRBJ1-6
V: TRBV7-9
size: .
CDR3: ASSHLGQGNSPLH

J: TRBJ2-3
V: TRBV5-1
size: .
CDR3: ASSPRLAGKMDTQY

J: .
V: TRBV18
size: few
CDR3: ASSPLAVGGEQF

J: TRBJ2-5
V: TRBV12-3/TRBV12-4
size: few
CDR3: ASSLEGSLGETQY

J: TRBJ2-1
V: TRBV11-2
size: few
CDR3: ASSFSDPNEQF

J: TRBJ2-3
V: TRBV6-1
size: .
CDR3: ASSELSVGSSSGTDTQY

J: TRBJ2-1
V: TRBV20-1
size: .
CDR3: SALTSGINNEQF

J: TRBJ1-2
V: TRBV29-1
size: .
CDR3: SVGGGGAYGYT

J: TRBJ2-7
V: TRBV5-1
size: .
CDR3: ASSLATAKSSYEQY

J: TRBJ2-7
V: TRBV7-3
size: .
CDR3: ASSPGPSTYEQY

J: TRBJ2-7
V: TRBV7-8
size: .
CDR3: ASTETPGGHYNEQY

J: TRBJ1-5
V: TRBV7-8
size: many
CDR3: ASSGTNDSNQPQH

J: TRBJ2-2
V: TRBV15
size: .
CDR3: ATSPETATGELF

J: TRBJ2-1
V: TRBV9
size: .
CDR3: ASSVAAWDEQF

J: TRBJ1-4
V: TRBV6-5
size: .
CDR3: ASARTLANEKLF

J: TRBJ2-5
V: TRBV29-1
size: many
CDR3: SVRPRTQEQETQY

J: TRBJ2-1
V: TRBV2
size: .
CDR3: ASSATSTNEQF

J: TRBJ2-2
V: TRBV5-1
size: .
CDR3: ASSLDSSGSPGELF

J: TRBJ2-2
V: TRBV29-1
size: few
CDR3: SVGKGNTGELF

J: TRBJ2-6
V: TRBV9
size: .
CDR3: ASSGSLGANVLT

J: TRBJ2-1
V: TRBV20-1
size: .
CDR3: SALRGTSGSNEQF

J: TRBJ1-1
V: TRBV7-3
size: .
CDR3: ASSSRGGTEAF

J: TRBJ1-1
V: TRBV6-5
size: few
CDR3: ASSYGSEAF

J: TRBJ1-4
V: TRBV5-1
size: .
CDR3: ASSRTTGGGEKLF

J: TRBJ2-1
V: TRBV7-9
size: .
CDR3: ASSLARAGQF

J: TRBJ1-6
V: TRBV28
size: few
CDR3: ASSSSQGPGNSPLH

J: TRBJ1-2
V: TRBV27
size: few
CDR3: ASRPGTGVRYGYT

J: TRBJ1-1
V: TRBV5-1
size: few
CDR3: ASSRDREKAF

J: TRBJ2-7
V: TRBV12-3/TRBV12-4
size: few
CDR3: ASSSRSPRGTGMTYEQY

J: .
V: TRBV12-3/TRBV12-4
size: .
CDR3: ASSILAGSYEQY

J: TRBJ2-5
V: TRBV15
size: few
CDR3: ATSRDRVSSETQY

J: TRBJ2-3
V: TRBV20-1
size: .
CDR3: SARARTRPDTQY

J: TRBJ1-5
V: TRBV29-1
size: few
CDR3: SVRDTNRPQH

J: TRBJ1-4
V: TRBV7-2
size: .
CDR3: ASSLDRGRNEKLF

J: TRBJ2-7
V: TRBV27
size: .
CDR3: ASSLGTGGGNEQY

J: TRBJ2-7
V: TRBV7-3
size: few
CDR3: ASSLKVLILYEQY

J: TRBJ1-2
V: TRBV28
size: .
CDR3: ASSTTGLITYGYT

J: TRBJ2-5
V: TRBV7-3
size: .
CDR3: ASSLGRWTSVQETQY